This T cell receptor (beta chain) emerged from a study of cytomegalovirus exposure and HLA in healthy donors. Primers included in the PCR were 60 Vbeta and 13 Jbeta primers. Some clones are missing from TCRdb's copy, which holds only in-frame ones; the method was immunoSEQ multiplex PCR. This sample's clone table lists 130,000 or so clones. Trimming took off 2 bases at V and 3 bases at J, with 11 bases between the two ends. The CDR3 has 15 residues. Germline CDR1 and CDR2: MNHNY and SVGAGI (reference sequence). Sequencing used PBMCs. This clonotype originated in a woman aged 18-29 years in good health and CMV-seronegative. The chain employs TRBV6-6 and TRBJ2-1; D is uncertain. CDR3 sequence: CASSYRGADYNEQFF. The CDR3 DNA reads as TGTGCCAGCAGTTACCGCGGTGCTGACTACAATGAGCAGTTCTTC.